These 16 T cell receptor beta chains were sequenced from one sample in a study of blood T cells in healthy people across ages. Primers used in a second PCR of roughly 7 to 12 cycles were a sample-barcoded 5' primer and a J-beta primer mix. TCRdb ran MiXCR on the 5' RACE reads and lists one entry per CDR3 protein. This table holds about 970,000 distinct CDR3 sequences, 51% found once. The specimen sequenced was blood. The receptors originated from a woman aged 55-70 years in good health.

The chain couples TRBV9 to TRBJ2-1; 10 bases fit TRBD1. The germline gives CDR1 SGDLS, CDR2 YYNGEE. V lost 5 bases to trimming and J lost 9 bases; unmatched junction nucleotides: 2. This CDR3 has 12 residues. The CDR3 sequence is CASRGQGLEQFF. Written as DNA, the CDR3 is TGTGCCAGCAGGGGACAGGGGCTTGAGCAGTTCTTC.

This clonotype was seen more than once but under ten times. The V call is TRBV7-9, the J call TRBJ2-3; D is unresolved. Germline-derived CDR1 and CDR2 are SEHNR and FQNEAQ (reference sequence). V gave up 5 bases and J gave up 0 bases, with 18 bases separating them. The CDR3 length is 17 residues. The CDR3 loop is CASSGIGWSTSTDTQYF. In nucleotides, the CDR3 is TGTGCCAGCAGCGGAATAGGGTGGTCCACTAGCACAGATACGCAGTATTTT.

V usage is TRBV21-1 and J usage is TRBJ2-4; the DNA was not compared with TRBD1, the D call given in the table. TRBV21-1 is assigned pseudogene status. The CDR3 is made up of 15 amino acids. The CDR3, as DNA: TGTGCCAGCAGCAAAGGCTCAGGGGCGGGGAACATTCAGTACTTC. Its protein is CASSKGSGAGNIQYF.

The gene calls are TRBV20-1 and TRBJ2-1, with no clear D. CDR3 length: 11 residues. Trimming removed 5 bases at V and 8 bases at J, with 10 bases between. Germline V gene data show CDR1 as DFQATT and CDR2 as SNEGSKA (reference sequence). The CDR3 bases are TGCAGTGCTGCAGCCTTCGATGAGCAGTTCTTC. It translates to CSAAAFDEQFF.

The chain joins TRBV7-8 to TRBJ2-7, with TRBD1 matching 9 bases. Losses at the gene ends were 6 bases for V and 4 bases for J; bases not matched to a gene: 10. The length of the CDR3 is 15 residues. CDR1 is SGHVS and CDR2 is FQNEAQ in the germline V gene. The CDR3 DNA sequence: TGTGCCAGCAGAAAAAGGGGACAGGGAGAATACGAGCAGTACTTC. It codes for CASRKRGQGEYEQYF.

CDR3 sequence reads: CASSYDRVFLDQETQYF. CDR3 sequence (DNA): TGTGCCAGCAGCTATGACAGGGTTTTTCTCGACCAAGAGACCCAGTACTTC. The rearrangement links TRBV7-9 to TRBJ2-5, with 7 nucleotides matching TRBD1. In germline, CDR1 is SEHNR, CDR2 FQNEAQ (reference sequence). Trimming removed 4 bases from V and 0 bases from J; junction bases left unmatched: 11. This CDR3 has 17 amino acids.

The V and J genes are TRBV20-1 and TRBJ2-3; TRBD1 or TRBD2 may be the D gene (6 bases each). The germline V and J ends were trimmed by 0 bases and 4 bases, with 11 bases remaining between them. CDR1 and CDR2 (germline): DFQATT, SNEGSKA (reference sequence). CDR3 length equals 14 residues. The CDR3 DNA sequence: TGCAGTGCTAGAGATGTGGGGGGCGCAGATACGCAGTATTTT. Translation: CSARDVGGADTQYF.

The chain couples TRBV5-1 to TRBJ2-1; D is tentatively TRBD1 or TRBD2 (5 bases each). CDR3 size: 15 residues. Trimming took 2 bases from V and 3 from J, leaving 12 bases between them. CDR1 is SGHRS and CDR2 is YFSETQ in the germline V gene. DNA for the CDR3: TGCGCCAGCAGCTTTGGGGGAGAGAGCTACAATGAGCAGTTCTTC. Amino acids: CASSFGGESYNEQFF.

The rearrangement joins TRBV14 to TRBJ2-3, with a possible D match to TRBD2 (5 bases). CDR1 is SGHDN, CDR2 FVKESK, per germline. CDR3 length: 17 residues. V shed 3 bases and J shed 2 bases, with 18 bases lying between them. In DNA form, the CDR3 reads TGTGCCAGCAGCCATTCGGACCCAAGCGGATTCACAGATACGCAGTATTTT. Translating it yields CASSHSDPSGFTDTQYF.

The V call is TRBV7-8, the J call TRBJ1-5, with a tentative D call TRBD1 (5 bases). The CDR3 is 16 residues long. Germline CDR1 and CDR2: SGHVS and FQNEAQ. V was shortened by 3 bases and J by 7 bases, with 19 bases between the two germline ends. As DNA, the CDR3 is TGTGCCAGCAGCTTTCGTATGGGGCAAAGTAACCAGCCCCAGCATTTT. Its translation is CASSFRMGQSNQPQHF.

V gene TRBV6-2 or TRBV6-3 combines with J gene TRBJ2-3, with 10 bases that match TRBD2. CDR1 and CDR2 (germline): MNHEY, SVGEGT. J gave up 5 bases and V 6 bases, and 5 bases lay outside the gene matches. This CDR3 comprises 14 residues. The DNA of the CDR3 is TGTGCCAGCAGAAAACTAGCGGGATTAGATACGCAGTATTTT. Amino acids: CASRKLAGLDTQYF.

The V call is TRBV10-3, the J call TRBJ2-3; 13 nucleotides line up with TRBD2. This CDR3 has 21 residues. CDR1 and CDR2 (germline): ENHRY, SYGVKD. Unmatched junction bases numbered 16, after V lost 2 bases and J lost 2 bases. DNA for the CDR3: TGTGCCATCAGTGAGCCCCTGGTGGGACTAGCGGGGTCTAGGGTCACAGATACGCAGTATTTT. Translating gives CAISEPLVGLAGSRVTDTQYF.

The chain employs TRBV7-9 and TRBJ1-3; D gene ambiguous. Per germline, CDR1 SEHNR and CDR2 FQNEAQ (reference sequence). The CDR3 length is 14 residues. V was cut by 1 base and J by 2 bases, with 6 bases left in between. As DNA, the CDR3 is TGTGCCAGCAGCTTAGTTGCGGCTGGAAACACCATATATTTT. This sequence encodes CASSLVAAGNTIYF.

J is TRBJ2-1 and V is TRBV6-6, with 11 bases matching TRBD2. The junction had 3 bases not matched to a gene; V was cut back by 5 bases and J by 3 bases. CDR1 and CDR2 (germline): MNHNY, SVGAGI (reference sequence). The CDR3 is 15 residues long. CDR3 sequence: CASSRLAGIYNEQFF. As DNA, the CDR3 is TGTGCCAGCAGTAGACTAGCGGGAATCTACAATGAGCAGTTCTTC.

The rearrangement joins TRBV6-1 to TRBJ2-5; 10 bases agree with TRBD2. Germline CDR1 is MNHNS and CDR2 is SASEGT. Trimming at V came to 2 bases and at J to 5 bases, leaving 17 bases not matched to a gene. This CDR3 contains 19 residues. The CDR3, as DNA: TGTGCCAGCAGTGAATACTCTAGCGGGAGAGGAGGTCCAAAGGAGACCCAGTACTTC. Residues: CASSEYSSGRGGPKETQYF.

This clonotype was recorded a few times. This rearrangement joins TRBV27 to TRBJ1-2; D not resolved. The germline CDR1 and CDR2 sequences are MNHEY and SMNVEV (reference sequence). The V and J ends lost 7 bases and 8 bases respectively, with 14 bases between them. This CDR3 contains 12 residues. CDR3 sequence: CASTTLGSGYTF. For the CDR3, the DNA is TGTGCCAGCACCACCTTGGGCAGCGGCTACACCTTC.